The entry below describes one T cell receptor (beta chain). This record belongs to a study of blood T cell repertoires in COVID-19. Study as a whole: Donors in the United States, Italy and Spain gave samples during acute or convalescent COVID-19. Sample material is recorded as cDNA or gDNA derived from T cells, B-cell-depleted T cells, or PBMCs.

In the original analysis: The assay estimated nucleated cells by amplifying reference gene primers. Sequenced by immunoSEQ multiplex PCR; TCRdb stores in-frame clones only, minus some. V and J calls and clone size are those listed in that table; D and trimming were worked out from the DNA. The table lists 250,000 to 300,000 clones, more than 70% of them singletons, with approximately 6% in the top ten. Germline CDR1 reads SGDLS; CDR2 reads YYNGEE. J lost 5 bases, V lost 4 bases, and 7 bases had no gene match. CDR3 length equals 15 residues. The source material was peripheral blood. The V call is TRBV9, the J call TRBJ2-1, with TRBD2 identical over 9 bases. This TCR came from a man older than 75 with acute or convalescent COVID-19. The CDR3 DNA reads TGTGCCAGCAGCCCGAGCGGGAGGCCCAACAATGAGCAGTTCTTC. Its protein is CASSPSGRPNNEQFF. The full variable domain, in which reference TRBV9 and TRBJ2-1 provide the parts outside the CDR3, is DSGVTQTPKHLITATGQRVTLRCSPRSGDLSVYWYQQSLDQGLQFLIQYYNGEERAKGNILERFSAQQFPDLHSELNLSSLELGDSALYFCASSPSGRPNNEQFFGPGTRLTVL.